These 18 T cell receptor beta chains were all obtained from the same sample, sequenced in a study of T cell changes during pregnancy in multiple sclerosis. Generated by immunoSEQ multiplex PCR, the TCRdb table keeps only in-frame clones and is missing some. Of some 140,000 clones listed, roughly 96% are singletons. The material was peripheral blood, obtained after pregnancy. These TCRs come from a female donor with multiple sclerosis, enrolled in a pregnancy study.

This clone was detected only once. This chain connects TRBV5-6 to TRBJ2-2; 9 bases align to TRBD2. The junction had 10 bases not matched to a gene; V was cut back by 0 bases and J by 1 base. Germline CDR1 reads SGHDT; CDR2 reads YYEEEE. CDR3 size: 19 residues. The CDR3 DNA sequence: TGTGCCAGCAGCTTGGCAGGGGCGGGAGGGCCCTGGAACACCGGGGAGCTGTTTTTT. Translated, it gives CASSLAGAGGPWNTGELFF.

The chain couples TRBV28 to TRBJ2-3; D uncertain. V gave up 4 bases and J gave up 6 bases, with 20 bases separating them. This CDR3 spans 16 amino acids. Germline V gene lookup returns CDR1 MDHEN and CDR2 SYDVKM. The CDR3 nucleotides are TGTGCCAGCAGTTCCCCCGGTGGAGCACCTCTGGATACGCAGTATTTT. Its protein product is CASSSPGGAPLDTQYF.

V and J are TRBV7-2 and TRBJ1-5; 9 bases align to TRBD1. With 2 bases clipped from V and 5 bases from J, the junction kept 7 bases outside the gene matches. Germline V CDR1 and CDR2: SGHTA, FQGNSA. This CDR3 comprises 16 residues. CDR3 nucleotide sequence: TGTGCCAGCAGCTTAATAGGGACAGGGAGGGATCAGCCCCAGCATTTT. As protein: CASSLIGTGRDQPQHF.

This sequence joins TRBV2 and TRBJ1-1; D unresolved. Germline assignment: CDR1 SNHLY and CDR2 FYNNEI. The ends were cut back, 6 bases at V and 1 base at J, with 9 bases in the middle. The CDR3 length is 13 residues. The CDR3 region is CASRRVWNTEAFF. CDR3 sequence (DNA): TGTGCCAGCAGGAGAGTGTGGAACACTGAAGCTTTCTTT.

For the CDR3, the DNA is TGTGCAACAGTCCGGCTAGCGGGGAACGGGGAGCAGTTCTTC. Translation gives CATVRLAGNGEQFF. V gene TRBV19 combines with J gene TRBJ2-1; 9 nucleotides agree with TRBD2. Germline CDR1 LNHDA, CDR2 SQIVND (reference sequence). This CDR3 has 14 amino acids.

The rearrangement joins TRBV7-6 to TRBJ1-3; D is unclear. The CDR3 covers 15 residues. V lost 5 bases and J lost 3, with 14 bases in between. CDR1 and CDR2 (germline): SGHVS, FNYEAQ. CDR3 loop: CASSPPNSRGNTIYF. The CDR3 DNA sequence: TGTGCCAGCAGCCCCCCCAATAGTCGTGGAAACACCATATATTTT.

This chain uses TRBV9 with TRBJ1-3, with 9 bases identical to TRBD1. The V segment lost 0 bases and the J segment 3 bases; nucleotides outside the gene matches: 10. CDR1 is SGDLS and CDR2 is YYNGEE in the germline V gene. This CDR3 comprises 18 residues. This chain's CDR3 is CASSVETRGQGGGNTIYF. The CDR3, as DNA: TGTGCCAGCAGCGTAGAGACCAGGGGACAGGGTGGTGGAAACACCATATATTTT.

The chain joins TRBV5-6 to TRBJ2-1; 14 positions agree with TRBD2. This CDR3 is 18 amino acids long. With 4 bases clipped from V and 2 bases from J, the junction kept 8 bases outside the gene matches. The germline gives CDR1 SGHDT, CDR2 YYEEEE. The CDR3 region has the DNA TGTGCCAGCAGCACCGGACTAGCGGGAGGAGGACCCTACAATGAGCAGTTCTTC. This translates into CASSTGLAGGGPYNEQFF.

The genes are TRBV4-1 and TRBJ2-7, with 7 bases identical to TRBD1. The CDR3 contains 15 residues. The germline V gene encodes CDR1 MGHRA and CDR2 YSYEKL. With V trimmed by 6 bases and J by 1 base, 9 bases remained unmatched. The CDR3 reads CASRVTDRISYEQYF. In DNA, the CDR3 is TGCGCCAGCAGGGTGACGGACAGGATATCCTACGAGCAGTACTTC.

This clone is a singleton in its sample. The genes are TRBV6-6 and TRBJ1-5; D ambiguous. The germline V and J ends were trimmed by 0 bases and 3 bases, with 9 bases remaining between them. The CDR3 has 15 amino acids. Germline lookup yields CDR1 MNHNY and CDR2 SVGAGI (reference sequence). The CDR3 loop is CASSYSSTDNQPQHF. The CDR3 DNA reads as TGTGCCAGCAGTTACTCGTCCACAGACAATCAGCCCCAGCATTTT.

The gene calls are TRBV19 and TRBJ2-2; 11 positions agree with TRBD2. Trimming removed 3 bases from V and 2 bases from J; junction bases left unmatched: 8. The germline gives CDR1 LNHDA, CDR2 SQIVND (reference sequence). This CDR3 is 18 amino acids long. CDR3 DNA sequence: TGTGCCAGTAGTATTATCGGGACTAGCGGCACCAACACCGGGGAGCTGTTTTTT. Its translation: CASSIIGTSGTNTGELFF.

This chain uses TRBV5-1 with TRBJ2-7, with TRBD1 matching 9 bases. V was pared by 0 bases and J by 2 bases, with 9 bases of the junction left unmatched. Germline CDR1 reads SGHRS; CDR2 reads YFSETQ. This CDR3 has 17 residues. CDR3 protein: CASSLVFDRGKTYEQYF. The CDR3 DNA reads as TGCGCCAGCAGCTTGGTTTTTGACAGGGGGAAGACCTACGAGCAGTACTTC. Combining the CDR3 with reference TRBV5-1 and TRBJ2-7 gives the whole variable domain KAGVTQTPRYLIKTRGQQVTLSCSPISGHRSVSWYQQTPGQGLQFLFEYFSETQRNKGNFPGRFSGRQFSNSRSEMNVSTLELGDSALYLCASSLVFDRGKTYEQYFGPGTRLTVT.

The chain combines TRBV1 with TRBJ2-1; the D call of TRBD2 is as the table states it, not checked on the DNA. TRBV1 is reported as a pseudogene. The CDR3 covers 16 residues. The DNA for the CDR3 is TGCACCAGCAGCCAAGATCAAACTAGCGGGAGAACCGGGCAGTTCTTC. Translated, it gives CTSSQDQTSGRTGQFF.

The genes are TRBV7-2 and TRBJ2-7, with 7 bases identical to TRBD1. From germline, CDR1 is SGHTA and CDR2 FQGNSA. V lost 5 bases and J lost 4; bases outside the gene matches: 8. The CDR3 has 14 amino acids. The CDR3 is CASSKGGRGYEQYF. The CDR3 DNA is TGTGCCAGCAGCAAAGGGGGCCGTGGGTACGAGCAGTACTTC.

V and J are TRBV10-3 and TRBJ2-2; possibly TRBD2 for D (5 bases). V lost 2 bases to trimming and J lost 1 base, with 14 bases between them. The CDR3 covers 17 residues. The germline V gene encodes CDR1 ENHRY and CDR2 SYGVKD. The CDR3 DNA sequence: TGTGCCATCAGTGAGCTGGGGAGAGACCAGAACACCGGGGAGCTGTTTTTT. Amino acid sequence: CAISELGRDQNTGELFF.

The chain is built from TRBV6-1 and TRBJ2-1, with D perhaps matching TRBD2 (7 bases). Trimming took 8 bases from V and 4 from J, leaving 12 bases between them. Germline CDR1 reads MNHNS; CDR2 reads SASEGT. This CDR3 region has 13 residues. CDR3 nucleotide sequence: TGTGCCAGCGCGGGGGCGCAATACAATGAGCAGTTCTTC. Its protein product is CASAGAQYNEQFF.

The genes are TRBV5-4 and TRBJ1-2; 9 bases agree with TRBD1. Losses at the gene ends were 5 bases for V and 5 bases for J; bases not matched to a gene: 10. Germline V lookup: CDR1 SGHNT, CDR2 YYREEE (reference sequence). The CDR3 runs to 15 residues. This chain's CDR3 is CASRLNRGQLYGYTF. The CDR3 DNA reads as TGTGCCAGCAGACTCAACAGGGGGCAGTTATATGGCTACACCTTC.

CDR3 sequence (DNA): TGTGCCAGCAGTTTCCCGGGACAGGGGTCTTACGAGCAGTACTTC. Encoded protein: CASSFPGQGSYEQYF. The rearrangement uses TRBV28 and TRBJ2-7; TRBD1 agrees at 10 bases. V lost 3 bases, J lost 4 bases, and 6 bases stayed unmatched. Germline V gene lookup returns CDR1 MDHEN and CDR2 SYDVKM. The CDR3 runs to 15 residues.